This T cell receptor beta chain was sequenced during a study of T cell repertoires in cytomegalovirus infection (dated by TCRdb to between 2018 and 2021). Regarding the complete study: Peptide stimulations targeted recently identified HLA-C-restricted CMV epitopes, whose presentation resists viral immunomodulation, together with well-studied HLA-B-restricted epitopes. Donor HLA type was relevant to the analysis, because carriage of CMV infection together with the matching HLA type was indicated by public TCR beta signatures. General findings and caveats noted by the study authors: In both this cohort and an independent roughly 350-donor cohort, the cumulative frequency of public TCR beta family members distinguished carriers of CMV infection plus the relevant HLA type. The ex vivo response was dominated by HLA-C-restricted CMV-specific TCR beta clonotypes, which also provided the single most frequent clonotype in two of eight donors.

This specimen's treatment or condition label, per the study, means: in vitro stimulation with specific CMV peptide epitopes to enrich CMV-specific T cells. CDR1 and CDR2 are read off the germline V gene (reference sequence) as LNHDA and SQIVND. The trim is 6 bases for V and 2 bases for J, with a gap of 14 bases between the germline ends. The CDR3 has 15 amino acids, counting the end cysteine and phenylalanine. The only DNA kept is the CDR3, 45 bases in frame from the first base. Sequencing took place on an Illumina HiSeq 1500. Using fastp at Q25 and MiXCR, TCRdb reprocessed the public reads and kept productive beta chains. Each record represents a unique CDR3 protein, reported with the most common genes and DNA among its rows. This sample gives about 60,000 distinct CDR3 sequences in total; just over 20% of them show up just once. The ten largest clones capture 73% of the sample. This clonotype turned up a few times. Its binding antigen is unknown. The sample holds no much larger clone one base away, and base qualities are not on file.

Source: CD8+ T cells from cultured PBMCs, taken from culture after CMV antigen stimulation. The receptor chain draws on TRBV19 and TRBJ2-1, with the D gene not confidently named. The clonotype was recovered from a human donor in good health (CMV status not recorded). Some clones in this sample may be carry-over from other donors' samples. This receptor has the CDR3 CASSQDPTTYNEQFF. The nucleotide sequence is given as TGTGCCAGTAGCCAGGACCCGACGACCTACAATGAGCAGTTCTTC.